A selection of T cell receptor beta chains follows, all from one sample in a study of T cells in Graves' hyperthyroidism and ophthalmopathy. TCRdb reanalysed the multiplex PCR reads using MiXCR and keeps one entry per CDR3 protein. The sample holds about 640,000 distinct CDR3 sequences, about 15% seen once. Sequences were obtained from blood. All receptors come from a woman between 50 and 59 years old with Graves' ophthalmopathy. Both conserved end residues are part of each CDR3. D genes are given only for firm matches. Clone size is shown for a subset of rows, as once, few, many or a class of expanded clone.

J,V,size,D,DNA,CDR3
TRBJ2-1,TRBV9,many,TRBD2,TGTGCCAGCAGCCCCGGGACTAGCGGGAGTGATGAGCAGTTCTTC,CASSPGTSGSDEQFF
TRBJ2-1,TRBV5-1,few,TRBD2,TGCGCCAGCTTACTAGCGGGAGGGCCGAGTAATGAGCAGTTCTTC,CASLLAGGPSNEQFF
TRBJ2-1,TRBV20-1,.,.,TGCAGTGCTAGGGACCGACTGATCCCCTTGCTCAATGAGCAGTTCTTC,CSARDRLIPLLNEQFF
TRBJ2-7,TRBV20-1,few,.,TGCAGTGCTCCCTCGGTAGCGGAGGCGGACCACGAGCAGTACTTC,CSAPSVAEADHEQYF
TRBJ2-7,TRBV7-9,many,TRBD2,TGTGCCAGCAGAACTATAGCGGGAGGGCCGCGTGAGCAGTACTTC,CASRTIAGGPREQYF
TRBJ1-1,TRBV19,few,.,TGTGCCAGTATGGTGGGGTGGACTGAAGCTTTCTTT,CASMVGWTEAFF
TRBJ2-3,TRBV6-2/TRBV6-3,few,TRBD1,TGTGCCAGCAGTATGACAGGGCACAGCACAGATACGCAGTATTTT,CASSMTGHSTDTQYF
TRBJ2-2,TRBV27,.,TRBD2,TGTGCCAGCAGTTTATTTCGGGCTAGCGGGACCGGGGAGCTGTTTTTT,CASSLFRASGTGELFF
TRBJ2-5,TRBV27,few,TRBD2,TGTGCCAGCAGCCTAAGGGCGGGAGTGGCAGAGACCCAGTACTTC,CASSLRAGVAETQYF
TRBJ2-1,TRBV6-2/TRBV6-3,.,TRBD2,TGTGCCAGCAGTTCAGCGGGAGCCCGCTACAATGAGCAGTTCTTC,CASSSAGARYNEQFF
TRBJ2-7,TRBV20-1,many,.,TGCAGTGCGAAGCGAGGGGGATACGAGCAGTACTTC,CSAKRGGYEQYF
TRBJ2-2,TRBV13,.,TRBD2,TGTGCCAGCAGCGAAGGGACTAGCGGGAGTACCGGGGAGCTGTTTTTT,CASSEGTSGSTGELFF
TRBJ2-5,TRBV6-8,many,TRBD1,TGTGCCAGCAGGCAACTTGACCGGGACAGGGGGCTTCAAGAGACCCAGTACTTC,CASRQLDRDRGLQETQYF
TRBJ1-6,TRBV7-2,many,TRBD1,TGTGCCAGCAGCTTAACCGGACAGGGGAAAAATTCACCCCTCCACTTT,CASSLTGQGKNSPLHF
TRBJ1-4,TRBV7-9,few,.,TGTGCCAGCAGCTTAATGCACCCCAATGAAAAACTGTTTTTT,CASSLMHPNEKLFF
TRBJ1-2,TRBV29-1,.,TRBD1,TGCAGCGTCCCGGACAGGGGGTGGTATGGCTACACCTTC,CSVPDRGWYGYTF
TRBJ2-5,TRBV4-1,.,TRBD1,TGCGCCAGCAGCCAAGAAGTATTTATCCAGGGGGACGAAGAGACCCAGTACTTC,CASSQEVFIQGDEETQYF